This entry features one T cell receptor (beta chain) sequence. V lost 0 bases to trimming and J lost 4 bases, with 10 bases between them. The CDR3 consists of 15 residues. Germline assignment: CDR1 SGHDN and CDR2 FVKESK. The source of the sample is a study of molecular identifiers for immune sequencing clone quantification. TCRdb itself ran the PCR reads through MiXCR, one entry per CDR3 protein. The sample contains a few hundred thousand distinct CDR3 sequences, about 21% of which appear only once. V gene TRBV14 combines with J gene TRBJ2-1; D possibly matches TRBD1 or TRBD2 (5 bases each). The sample taken for sequencing was naive CD8+ T cells from blood, with Jurkat cell RNA spiked in. Subset defined: FACS-sorted CD8+CD4-CCR7+CD45RA+ naive T cells. This clonotype was obtained from a human donor in good health. Some libraries in this study had Jurkat cell RNA spiked in. CDR3 nucleotides: TGTGCCAGCAGCCAAGAAGGGGAGTGGTACAATGAGCAGTTCTTC. It encodes CASSQEGEWYNEQFF.